The source of this T cell receptor (beta chain) is a study of cytomegalovirus exposure and HLA in healthy donors. Study context: Early released data comprised around 80 million unique TCRs from HLA-typed donors. The study, taken as a whole, reports: Trimming of TCR beta V- and J-genes showed a link, identified in a later analysis, to a missense DCLRE1C variant.

With respect to this clone: What it recognizes is unknown.

The primer mix had 60 Vbeta and 13 Jbeta primers. Repertoires were generated with immunoSEQ multiplex PCR, while TCRdb's copy carries only in-frame clones and drops some. The profile shows some 240,000 clones, around four fifths of them singletons. The CDR3 extends over 15 amino acids. Germline V gives CDR1 MDHEN, CDR2 SYDVKM. Trimming at V came to 6 bases and at J to 7 bases, leaving 8 bases not matched to a gene. The sequencing sample was made of PBMCs. This TCR was recovered from a male donor in good health and CMV-seronegative. The chain carries TRBV28 and TRBJ1-6; 8 positions agree with TRBD1. CDR3 in amino acids: CASRTGQGGNSPLHF. DNA of the CDR3: TGTGCCAGCAGGACCGGACAGGGAGGGAATTCACCCCTCCACTTT. Variable domain in full (rest from reference TRBV28 and TRBJ1-6): DVKVTQSSRYLVKRTGEKVFLECVQDMDHENMFWYRQDPGLGLRLIYFSYDVKMKEKGDIPEGYSVSREKKERFSLILESASTNQTSMYLCASRTGQGGNSPLHFGNGTRLTVT.